This paragraph covers one T cell receptor (beta chain) sequence. This sample was included in a study of blood T cell repertoires in COVID-19. Study context: Acute and convalescent COVID-19 samples came from the United States, Italy and Spain. The cDNA or gDNA used as material had been derived from T cells, B-cell-depleted T cells, or PBMCs.

Trimming removed 2 bases at V and 0 bases at J, with 11 bases between. The CDR3 is made up of 16 amino acids. Germline V gene sequence: CDR1 MGHRA, CDR2 YSYEKL. The protocol was immunoSEQ multiplex PCR, while the TCRdb copy is restricted to in-frame clones and leaves out a portion. The profile shows around 99,000 clones, roughly 88% of them singletons. The sequence came from a woman of 80 years or more with active or convalescent COVID-19. What was sequenced was peripheral blood. The chain links TRBV4-1 to TRBJ2-1; D is uncertain. The CDR3 sequence is CASSQRATYSYNEQFF. CDR3 coding DNA: TGCGCCAGCAGCCAAAGAGCTACTTACTCCTACAATGAGCAGTTCTTC.